The 18 T cell receptor beta chains below were found in one sample sequenced in a study of monozygotic twins with inflammatory bowel disease. Following a re-call of the 5' RACE reads, TCRdb has one entry per CDR3 protein and lacks DNA. This repertoire includes some 170,000 distinct CDR3 sequences. Sequences were obtained from blood. The receptors shown here come from a human donor with ulcerative colitis or Crohn's disease, or a healthy co-twin of an affected twin (not recorded which).

This chain links TRBV5-1 with TRBJ2-6; as DNA is missing, the TRBD1 call by TCRdb cannot be tested. This CDR3 is 18 amino acids long. CDR1 and CDR2 (germline): SGHRS, YFSETQ. The chain's CDR3 is CASTQWAGRLSGANVLTF.

The chain combines TRBV20-1 with TRBJ1-1. This CDR3 is 17 amino acids long. Germline lookup yields CDR1 DFQATT and CDR2 SNEGSKA (reference sequence). CDR3 loop: CSPSAPTGPFMNTEAFF.

The V call is TRBV5-4, the J call TRBJ2-5; as DNA is missing, the TRBD2 call by TCRdb cannot be tested. The CDR3 has 17 residues. Germline CDR1 and CDR2: SGHNT and YYREEE (reference sequence). The CDR3 loop is CASSSRLTSSIQETQYF.

The J gene is TRBJ1-2, the V gene TRBV20-1; TCRdb gives TRBD1 as the D gene, but with no DNA this cannot be confirmed. The CDR3 sequence is 12 residues long. Germline V gives CDR1 DFQATT, CDR2 SNEGSKA (reference sequence). The CDR3 loop is CSARSLGEGYTF.

This chain uses TRBV5-1 with TRBJ1-2; TCRdb's assignment of TRBD1 cannot be checked, as there is no DNA. The CDR3 length is 15 residues. Germline loops: CDR1 SGHRS, CDR2 YFSETQ. The CDR3 loop is CASSTPLSDGYGYTF.

V is TRBV23-1 and J is TRBJ2-7; absent DNA, TCRdb's TRBD1 call cannot be checked. TRBV23-1 is noted as an ORF with a role that remains uncertain. CDR3 length: 14 amino acids. The CDR3 sequence is CASSHFRTGPEQYF.

V gene TRBV11-2 combines with J gene TRBJ2-7. CDR3 size: 17 residues. Germline CDR1 and CDR2: SGHAT and FQNNGV. CDR3 sequence: CASSLAPGNRFSYEQYF.

The chain combines TRBV29-1 with TRBJ2-7; the TCRdb call, TRBD1, lacks DNA for checking. The CDR3 is made up of 12 amino acids. Germline CDR1 and CDR2: SQVTM and ANQGSEA. The CDR3 here is CSVEGDANEQYF.

This chain links TRBV24-1 with TRBJ1-2; the D call of TRBD1 rests on TCRdb alone, since no DNA is present to check it. The CDR3 consists of 15 residues. Germline loops: CDR1 KGHDR, CDR2 SFDVKD. This CDR3 reads CATSDPGTGSLGYTF.

J is TRBJ1-4 and V is TRBV6-5; TCRdb calls TRBD1, which cannot be checked without DNA. Germline loops: CDR1 MNHEY, CDR2 SVGAGI. This CDR3 has 17 amino acids. The CDR3 loop reads CASSYSRPGQAVRKLFF.

The chain is built from TRBV7-9 and TRBJ2-2. Germline CDR1 is SEHNR and CDR2 is FQNEAQ (reference sequence). This CDR3 is 14 amino acids long. The CDR3 spells CASRIQTGTGELFF.

V gene TRBV5-8 combines with J gene TRBJ2-5. The CDR3 consists of 12 residues. Germline assignment: CDR1 SGHTS and CDR2 YDEGEE. The CDR3 region is CASSHEQETQYF.

V gene TRBV5-4 combines with J gene TRBJ1-3. The CDR3 runs to 14 residues. CDR1 is SGHNT and CDR2 is YYREEE in the germline V gene (reference sequence). CDR3 protein: CASSLGQFGNTIYF.

This chain connects TRBV28 to TRBJ2-2; TCRdb picks TRBD1, but there is no DNA to check that call. The CDR3 covers 16 residues. Germline assignment: CDR1 MDHEN and CDR2 SYDVKM. This CDR3 is CASIGQGRLNTGELFF.

The genes are TRBV5-4 and TRBJ2-1; TCRdb outputs TRBD2, but without DNA this stays unchecked. The CDR3 extends over 15 amino acids. From germline, CDR1 is SGHNT and CDR2 YYREEE (reference sequence). CDR3 residues: CASSRVRAAYNEQFF. The entire variable domain, with the rest obtained from reference TRBV5-4 and TRBJ2-1, is as follows: ETGVTQSPTHLIKTRGQQVTLRCSSQSGHNTVSWYQQALGQGPQFIFQYYREEENGRGNFPPRFSGLQFPNYSSELNVNALELDDSALYLCASSRVRAAYNEQFFGPGTRLTVL.

The chain joins TRBV20-1 to TRBJ2-5. There are 11 residues in the CDR3. CDR1 DFQATT and CDR2 SNEGSKA come from the germline V gene (reference sequence). The CDR3 sequence: CSTRVVRAQYF.

The V and J genes are TRBV28 and TRBJ1-5. Germline loops: CDR1 MDHEN, CDR2 SYDVKM. The CDR3 runs 16 residues. This CDR3 is CASSLFGGASNQPQHF.

This chain joins TRBV7-8 and TRBJ1-1; no DNA is available, so the TRBD1 call from TCRdb remains unchecked. Germline V gene data show CDR1 as SGHVS and CDR2 as FQNEAQ. The CDR3 is made up of 13 amino acids. The CDR3 sequence: CASNRVGSTEAFF.